This T cell receptor beta chain comes out of a study of cytomegalovirus exposure and HLA in healthy donors. Vbeta (60) and Jbeta (13) primers were used in the PCR. The method was immunoSEQ multiplex PCR; TCRdb's version includes in-frame clones alone and lacks a portion of them. The data contain approximately 70,000 clones, around 74% of them singletons. J was trimmed by 4 bases and V by 0 bases; bases with no gene match: 6. Germline V lookup: CDR1 SGHRS, CDR2 YFSETQ. The CDR3 is 19 residues long. As regards this clone: Its antigen is unknown. Other DNA sequences in the sample encode the same CDR3.

Findings and limits, study-wide: Information on immune exposure was restricted to one variable (CMV serostatus). According to an earlier analysis, most TCR beta V segments yielded productive rearrangements about 90% or about 30% of the time. TCR beta chain V- and J-gene trimming was linked, in a later analysis, to a missense variant in DCLRE1C.

The donors (healthy individuals) were bone marrow donors. The clonotype comes from a human donor in good health. Sequenced: PBMCs. The V and J genes are TRBV5-1 and TRBJ2-2, with 16 nucleotides matching TRBD2. CDR3 sequence: CASSLAGLAGGVATGELFF. The CDR3 region has the DNA TGCGCCAGCAGCTTGGCGGGACTAGCGGGAGGGGTGGCCACCGGGGAGCTGTTTTTT.